The rows below give T cell receptor beta chains drawn from one sample of a study of blood T cell repertoires in COVID-19. Using immunoSEQ multiplex PCR, the repertoire was profiled, and TCRdb retains in-frame clones only, with some absent. The sample lists fewer than 250,000 clones, 65% to 90% occurring once. Material: PBMCs or T cells enriched from blood (not recorded which). The receptors derive from a woman between 45 and 65 years old with acute COVID-19. CDR3s include the opening cysteine and the closing phenylalanine or tryptophan. A D gene is named only where the DNA matches it firmly. Clone size is not always given. Where it is, it says once, few, many or a class for expanded clones.

V gene	D gene	clone size	J gene	CDR3 DNA	CDR3 protein
TRBV6-5	NA	NA	TRBJ1-5	TGTGCCAGCAGCGGACAGCTCAATCAGCCCCAGCATTTT	CASSGQLNQPQHF
TRBV7-9	TRBD1	NA	TRBJ1-1	TGTGCCAGCAGCTTAGCGCGACAGGGAGGCACTGAAGCTTTCTTT	CASSLARQGGTEAFF
TRBV29-1	TRBD1	NA	TRBJ1-2	TGCAGCGTCTTGCGGACAGGATTTACACAGGGCTACACCTTC	CSVLRTGFTQGYTF
TRBV10-3	TRBD2	once	TRBJ2-3	TGTGCCATCAGTGGACCGGGGGGGGGCACAGATACGCAGTATTTT	CAISGPGGGTDTQYF
TRBV30	NA	once	TRBJ1-1	TGTGCACAAGGAGGGCTGAACACTGAAGCTTTCTTT	CAQGGLNTEAFF
TRBV10-3	TRBD1	NA	TRBJ1-3	TGTGCCATCAGTGACCCGGGACAGGGATTGGGAAACACCATATATTTT	CAISDPGQGLGNTIYF
TRBV9	TRBD1	NA	TRBJ1-1	TGTGCCAGCAGCGCATATAATAACAGGGGGGAGGCTTTCTTT	CASSAYNNRGEAFF
TRBV5-6	TRBD1	NA	TRBJ1-1	TGTGCCAGCAGCCGGCCCCGGACAGGGAGTCGGGTCCAATTT	CASSRPRTGSRVQF
TRBV6-2/TRBV6-3	TRBD1	NA	TRBJ1-1	TGTGCCAGCAGTATTCCGGGACAGTCCATGAACACTGAAGCTTTCTTT	CASSIPGQSMNTEAFF
TRBV3-1/TRBV3-2	NA	NA	TRBJ1-2	TGTGCCAGCAGCCAAGTCTTCGACAGTTCCTATGGCTACACCTTC	CASSQVFDSSYGYTF
TRBV5-4	NA	NA	TRBJ1-1	TGTGCCAGCAGCTTGGAAGTTTTCCGGGGGACCACTGAAGCTTTCTTT	CASSLEVFRGTTEAFF